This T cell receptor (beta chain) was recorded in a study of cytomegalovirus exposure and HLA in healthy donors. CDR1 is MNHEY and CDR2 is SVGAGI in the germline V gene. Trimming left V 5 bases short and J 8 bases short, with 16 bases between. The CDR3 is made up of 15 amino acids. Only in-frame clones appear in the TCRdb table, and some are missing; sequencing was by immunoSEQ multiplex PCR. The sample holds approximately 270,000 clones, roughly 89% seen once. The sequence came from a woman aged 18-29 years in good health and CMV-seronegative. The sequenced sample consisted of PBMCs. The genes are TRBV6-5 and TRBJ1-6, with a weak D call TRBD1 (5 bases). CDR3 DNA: TGTGCCAGCAGTAAAGGGGTAGGCTTGGATTCACCCCTCCACTTT. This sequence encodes CASSKGVGLDSPLHF.